The clone carrying this T cell receptor beta chain has more than one count but fewer than ten. Its antigen is currently unknown. TCRdb passed the reads through MiXCR, listing each CDR3 protein once. Seen here are some 300,000 distinct CDR3 sequences, about 17% observed once, and the top ten hold more than 10%. This sample was taken from a study of T cell repertoires in cytomegalovirus infection. At the level of the study: CMV infection and matching HLA type were both indicated by public TCR beta signatures.

General study results and limits: The ex vivo response was dominated by HLA-C-restricted CMV-specific TCR beta clonotypes.

CDR1 and CDR2 (germline): DFQATT, SNEGSKA (reference sequence). The CDR3 is 15 residues long. The V end lost 0 bases, the J end lost 5 bases, and 14 bases lay between the germline ends. The sequencing sample was made of PBMCs. The rearrangement joins TRBV20-1 to TRBJ2-1; D call uncertain. The origin of this receptor is a human donor in good health (CMV status not recorded). Some clones in this sample may be carry-over from other donors' samples. Here the CDR3 reads CSARDASDEDNEQFF. For the CDR3, the DNA is TGCAGTGCTAGAGATGCTAGTGACGAAGACAATGAGCAGTTCTTC.